These 11 T cell receptor beta chains came from one sample sequenced in a study of response to subunit inactivated influenza vaccine. TCRdb re-called the RT-PCR reads with MiXCR, one entry per CDR3 protein. The sample has hundreds of thousands of distinct CDR3 sequences; about 14% are singletons. Sample: PBMCs from blood, taken around 14 days before vaccination. Receptors were obtained from a man aged 45 to 65 who received an inactivated influenza vaccine.

The rearrangement links TRBV9 to TRBJ2-1, with 9 bases aligning to TRBD2. The V gene's germline CDR1 is SGDLS and CDR2 YYNGEE. The CDR3 consists of 17 residues. Unmatched junction bases numbered 12, after V lost 4 bases and J lost 4 bases. The CDR3 DNA reads as TGTGCCAGCAGCCCCGCGGGGGGGGCCGTGGTGTACAATGAGCAGTTCTTC. It is translated as CASSPAGGAVVYNEQFF. The full variable domain, in which reference TRBV9 and TRBJ2-1 provide the parts outside the CDR3, is DSGVTQTPKHLITATGQRVTLRCSPRSGDLSVYWYQQSLDQGLQFLIQYYNGEERAKGNILERFSAQQFPDLHSELNLSSLELGDSALYFCASSPAGGAVVYNEQFFGPGTRLTVL.

As DNA, the CDR3 is TGCGCCAGCAGTGAGTCAAGACTGACTGTCCACAATGAGCAGTTCTTC. Its translation: CASSESRLTVHNEQFF. V gene TRBV10-2 combines with J gene TRBJ2-1; D unresolved. Germline values: CDR1 WSHSY, CDR2 SAAADI. The CDR3 sequence is 16 residues long. Trimming removed 0 bases at V and 5 bases at J, with 14 bases between.

This chain links TRBV6-5 with TRBJ2-1; 8 nucleotides match TRBD2. Losses at the gene ends were 4 bases for V and 2 bases for J; bases not matched to a gene: 7. Looked up from germline, CDR1 is MNHEY and CDR2 is SVGAGI. The CDR3 totals 16 residues. DNA of the CDR3: TGTGCCAGCAGTTCTTTAGCGGGATCCCCCTACAATGAGCAGTTCTTC. It specifies CASSSLAGSPYNEQFF.

The chain couples TRBV4-3 to TRBJ2-3; weak D call: TRBD1 (5 bases). The closer fit of TRBJ1-5 to the DNA end suggests the J call may be wrong. The CDR3 contains 15 residues. CDR1 LGHNA and CDR2 YSLEER come from the germline V gene. The CDR3 is CASSQDRRGTDTQHF. The CDR3 DNA reads TGCGCCAGCAGCCAAGACCGGCGGGGCACAGATACGCAGCATTTT.

This clonotype was recorded a few times. The chain combines TRBV12-3 or TRBV12-4 with TRBJ2-3, with D uncertain. This CDR3 region has 13 residues. Trimming removed 3 bases at V and 5 bases at J, with 9 bases between. The CDR3 DNA follows: TGTGCCAGCAGTTTCGGGTCAGGAGATACGCAGTATTTT. This encodes CASSFGSGDTQYF.

The V and J genes are TRBV15 and TRBJ2-2; no reliable D call. Per the germline V gene, CDR1 is LNHNV and CDR2 is YYDKDF (reference sequence). The CDR3 extends over 15 amino acids. Trimming removed 5 bases at V and 0 bases at J, with 10 bases between. Here the CDR3 DNA reads TGTGCCACCAGCTCCCTCATTACGAACACCGGGGAGCTGTTTTTT. Amino acid sequence: CATSSLITNTGELFF.

The chain joins TRBV13 to TRBJ2-1, with 13 bases fitting TRBD2. V was pared by 5 bases and J by 9 bases, with 7 bases of the junction left unmatched. CDR1 and CDR2 (germline): PRHDT, FYEKMQ (reference sequence). The CDR3 sequence is 15 residues long. DNA of the CDR3: TGTGCCAGCAGCCCCCTGACTAGCGGGGGGAGTGAGCAGTTCTTC. It translates to CASSPLTSGGSEQFF. Variable domain in full (rest from reference TRBV13 and TRBJ2-1): AAGVIQSPRHLIKEKRETATLKCYPIPRHDTVYWYQQGPGQDPQFLISFYEKMQSDKGSIPDRFSAQQFSDYHSELNMSSLELGDSALYFCASSPLTSGGSEQFFGPGTRLTVL.

The CDR3 reads CAVRGERTYEQYF. As DNA, the CDR3 is TGTGCCGTGAGAGGGGAGCGGACCTACGAGCAGTACTTC. The chain employs TRBV10-3 and TRBJ2-7, with D perhaps assigned TRBD1 or TRBD2 (5 bases each). This CDR3 is built from 13 residues. V was cut by 11 bases and J by 2 bases, with 16 bases left in between. CDR1 is ENHRY and CDR2 is SYGVKD in the germline V gene.

This clonotype was seen a few times. This sequence joins TRBV15 and TRBJ2-7; D could derive from TRBD1 or TRBD2 (5 bases each). Germline V gene sequence: CDR1 LNHNV, CDR2 YYDKDF (reference sequence). V was cut by 0 bases and J by 3 bases, with 9 bases left in between. There are 14 residues in the CDR3. DNA of the CDR3: TGTGCCACCAGCAGAGATTGGGGGAGCTACGAGCAGTACTTC. This sequence encodes CATSRDWGSYEQYF.

This clonotype was detected only once. The chain links TRBV7-9 to TRBJ2-1; 8 positions agree with TRBD2. Losses at the gene ends were 2 bases for V and 6 bases for J; bases not matched to a gene: 6. There are 15 residues in the CDR3. Germline CDR1 SEHNR, CDR2 FQNEAQ (reference sequence). The CDR3 sequence: CASSLSAGASNEQFF. The CDR3 bases are TGTGCCAGCAGCTTATCAGCGGGAGCTTCCAATGAGCAGTTCTTC.

This clonotype was detected a few times. CDR3 loop: CASSLGYRTSGNTIYF. The CDR3 DNA is TGCGCCAGCAGCTTGGGATACAGGACCTCTGGAAACACCATATATTTT. This chain connects TRBV5-1 to TRBJ1-3; possible D gene TRBD1, 5 bases. The germline CDR1 and CDR2 sequences are SGHRS and YFSETQ. This CDR3 spans 16 amino acids. V was trimmed by 0 bases and J by 0 bases, leaving 10 bases between them.